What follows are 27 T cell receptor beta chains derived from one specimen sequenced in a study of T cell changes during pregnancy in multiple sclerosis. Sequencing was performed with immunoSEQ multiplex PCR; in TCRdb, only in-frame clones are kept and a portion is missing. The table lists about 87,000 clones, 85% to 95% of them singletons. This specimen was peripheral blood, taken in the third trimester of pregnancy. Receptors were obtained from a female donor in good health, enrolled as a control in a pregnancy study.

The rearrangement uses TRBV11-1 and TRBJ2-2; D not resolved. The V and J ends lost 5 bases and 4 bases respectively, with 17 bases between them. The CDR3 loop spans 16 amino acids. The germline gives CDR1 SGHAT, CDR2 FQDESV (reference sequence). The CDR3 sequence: CASSPLVAVGTGELFF. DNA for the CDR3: TGTGCCAGCAGCCCCCTCGTGGCGGTCGGCACCGGGGAGCTGTTTTTT.

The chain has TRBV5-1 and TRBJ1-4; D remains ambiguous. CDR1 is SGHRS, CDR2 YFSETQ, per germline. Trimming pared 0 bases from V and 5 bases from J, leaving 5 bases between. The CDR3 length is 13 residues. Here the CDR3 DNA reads TGCGCCAGCAGCTTGGGGCTGAATGAAAAACTGTTTTTT. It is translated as CASSLGLNEKLFF.

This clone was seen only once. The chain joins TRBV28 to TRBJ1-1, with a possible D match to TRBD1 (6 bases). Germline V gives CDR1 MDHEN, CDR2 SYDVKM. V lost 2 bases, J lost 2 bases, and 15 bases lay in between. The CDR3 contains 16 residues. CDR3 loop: CASSLGTLPLNTEAFF. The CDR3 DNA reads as TGTGCCAGCAGTTTAGGGACACTACCCCTCAACACTGAAGCTTTCTTT.

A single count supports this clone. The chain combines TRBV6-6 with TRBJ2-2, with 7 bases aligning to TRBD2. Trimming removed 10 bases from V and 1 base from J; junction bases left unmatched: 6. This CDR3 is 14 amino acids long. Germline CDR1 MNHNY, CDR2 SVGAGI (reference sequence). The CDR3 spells CATLERGNTGELFF. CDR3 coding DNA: TGTGCCACCCTGGAGCGGGGGAACACCGGGGAGCTGTTTTTT.

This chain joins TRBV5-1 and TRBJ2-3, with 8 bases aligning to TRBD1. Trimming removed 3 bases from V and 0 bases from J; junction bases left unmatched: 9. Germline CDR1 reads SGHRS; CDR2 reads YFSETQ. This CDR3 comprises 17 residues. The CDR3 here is CASSSGQGPLSTDTQYF. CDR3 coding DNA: TGCGCCAGCAGCTCCGGACAGGGCCCCCTTAGCACAGATACGCAGTATTTT.

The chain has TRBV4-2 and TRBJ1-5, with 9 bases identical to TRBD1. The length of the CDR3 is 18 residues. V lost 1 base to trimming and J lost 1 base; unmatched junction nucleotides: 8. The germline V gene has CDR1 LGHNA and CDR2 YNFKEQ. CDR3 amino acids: CASSQVMTGGISNQPQHF. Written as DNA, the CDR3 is TGTGCCAGCAGCCAAGTTATGACAGGGGGTATAAGCAATCAGCCCCAGCATTTT.

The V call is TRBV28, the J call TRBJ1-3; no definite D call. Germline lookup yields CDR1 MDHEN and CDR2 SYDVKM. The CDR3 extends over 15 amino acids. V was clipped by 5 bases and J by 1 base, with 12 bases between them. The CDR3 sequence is CASSRKGASGNTIYF. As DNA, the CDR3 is TGTGCCAGCAGTCGTAAGGGAGCTTCTGGAAACACCATATATTTT.

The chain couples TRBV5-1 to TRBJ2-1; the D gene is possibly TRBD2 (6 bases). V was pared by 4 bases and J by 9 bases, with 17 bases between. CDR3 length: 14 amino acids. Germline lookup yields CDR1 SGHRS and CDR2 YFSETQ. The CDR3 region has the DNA TGCGCCAGCAGCCTGGGCCGGGGGACTGGTGAGCAGTTCTTC. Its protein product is CASSLGRGTGEQFF.

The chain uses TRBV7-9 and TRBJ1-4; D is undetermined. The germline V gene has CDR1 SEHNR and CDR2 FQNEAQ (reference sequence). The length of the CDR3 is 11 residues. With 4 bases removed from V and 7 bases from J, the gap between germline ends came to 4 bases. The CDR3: CASSSSEKLFF. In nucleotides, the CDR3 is TGTGCCAGCAGCTCCTCTGAAAAACTGTTTTTT. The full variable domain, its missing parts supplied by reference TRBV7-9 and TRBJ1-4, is DTGVSQNPRHKITKRGQNVTFRCDPISEHNRLYWYRQTLGQGPEFLTYFQNEAQLEKSRLLSDRFSAERPKGSFSTLEIQRTEQGDSAMYLCASSSSEKLFFGSGTQLSVL.

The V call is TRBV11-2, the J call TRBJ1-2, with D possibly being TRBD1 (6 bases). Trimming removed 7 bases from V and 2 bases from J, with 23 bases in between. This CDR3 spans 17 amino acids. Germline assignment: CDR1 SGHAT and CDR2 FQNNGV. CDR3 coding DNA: TGTGCCAGCACCTCTGTCGGTGGGACAAGACTCAACTATGGCTACACCTTC. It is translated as CASTSVGGTRLNYGYTF.

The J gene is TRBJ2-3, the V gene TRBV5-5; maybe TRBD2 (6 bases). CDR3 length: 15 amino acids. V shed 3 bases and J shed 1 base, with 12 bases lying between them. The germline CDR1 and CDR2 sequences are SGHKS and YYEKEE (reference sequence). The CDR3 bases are TGTGCCAGCAGCTCTGGGTGGGGGGGCACAGATACGCAGTATTTT. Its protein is CASSSGWGGTDTQYF.

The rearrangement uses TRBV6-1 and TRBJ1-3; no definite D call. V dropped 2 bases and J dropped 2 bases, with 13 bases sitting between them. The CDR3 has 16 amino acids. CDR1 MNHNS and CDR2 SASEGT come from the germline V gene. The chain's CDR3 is CASSEMTSGTGNTIYF. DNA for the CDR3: TGTGCCAGCAGTGAAATGACTTCGGGAACTGGAAACACCATATATTTT.

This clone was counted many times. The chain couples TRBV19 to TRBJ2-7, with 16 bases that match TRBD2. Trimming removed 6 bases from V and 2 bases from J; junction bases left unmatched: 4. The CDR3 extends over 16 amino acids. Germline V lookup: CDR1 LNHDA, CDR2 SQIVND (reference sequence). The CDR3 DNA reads TGTGCCAGTAGCCCGGGACTAGCGGGAGGGCCCTACGAGCAGTACTTC. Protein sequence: CASSPGLAGGPYEQYF.

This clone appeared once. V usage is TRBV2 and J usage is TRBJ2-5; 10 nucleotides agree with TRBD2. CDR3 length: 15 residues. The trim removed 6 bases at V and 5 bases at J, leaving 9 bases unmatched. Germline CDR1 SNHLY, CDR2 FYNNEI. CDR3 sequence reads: CASSASGSKRETQYF. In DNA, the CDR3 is TGTGCCAGCAGCGCTAGCGGGAGCAAGAGGGAGACCCAGTACTTC. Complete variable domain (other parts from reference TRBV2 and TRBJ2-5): EPEVTQTPSHQVTQMGQEVILRCVPISNHLYFYWYRQILGQKVEFLVSFYNNEISEKSEIFDDQFSVERPDGSNFTLKIRSTKLEDSAMYFCASSASGSKRETQYFGPGTRLLVL.

The CDR3, as DNA: TGTGCCAGCAGCTTCCAATTTAACACTGAAGCTTTCTTT. The encoded protein is CASSFQFNTEAFF. The chain uses TRBV5-6 and TRBJ1-1; no reliable D call. Germline values: CDR1 SGHDT, CDR2 YYEEEE. Trimming removed 2 bases at V and 2 bases at J, with 7 bases between. CDR3 length: 13 amino acids.

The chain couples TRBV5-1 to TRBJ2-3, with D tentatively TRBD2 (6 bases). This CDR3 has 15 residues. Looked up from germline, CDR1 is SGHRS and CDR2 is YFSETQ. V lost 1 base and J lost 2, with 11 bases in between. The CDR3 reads CASSLTGGDTDTQYF. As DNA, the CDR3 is TGCGCCAGCAGCTTGACTGGAGGGGACACAGATACGCAGTATTTT.

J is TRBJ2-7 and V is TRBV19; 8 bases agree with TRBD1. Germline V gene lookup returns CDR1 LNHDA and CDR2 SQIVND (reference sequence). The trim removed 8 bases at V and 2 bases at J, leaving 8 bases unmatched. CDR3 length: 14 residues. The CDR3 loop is CASSGQGEPYEQYF. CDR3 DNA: TGTGCCAGTTCCGGACAGGGAGAACCCTACGAGCAGTACTTC.

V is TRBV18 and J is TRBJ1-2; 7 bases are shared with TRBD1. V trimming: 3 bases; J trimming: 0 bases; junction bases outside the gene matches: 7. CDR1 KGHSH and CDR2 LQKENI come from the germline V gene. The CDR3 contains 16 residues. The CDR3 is CASSPRDSLANYGYTF. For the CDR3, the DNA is TGTGCCAGCTCACCGAGGGACAGCCTTGCTAACTATGGCTACACCTTC.

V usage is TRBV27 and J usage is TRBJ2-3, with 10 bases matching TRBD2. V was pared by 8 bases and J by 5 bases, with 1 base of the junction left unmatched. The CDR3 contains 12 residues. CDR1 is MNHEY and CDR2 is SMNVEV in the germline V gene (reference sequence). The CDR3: CASRTSGDTQYF. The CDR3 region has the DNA TGTGCCAGCCGGACTAGCGGAGATACGCAGTATTTT.

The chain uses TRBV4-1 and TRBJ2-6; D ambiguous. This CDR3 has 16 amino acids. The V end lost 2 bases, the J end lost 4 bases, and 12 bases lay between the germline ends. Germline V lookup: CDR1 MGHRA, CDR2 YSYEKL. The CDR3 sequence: CASSQSPTWGANVLTF. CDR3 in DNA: TGCGCCAGCAGCCAAAGTCCCACTTGGGGGGCCAACGTCCTGACTTTC.

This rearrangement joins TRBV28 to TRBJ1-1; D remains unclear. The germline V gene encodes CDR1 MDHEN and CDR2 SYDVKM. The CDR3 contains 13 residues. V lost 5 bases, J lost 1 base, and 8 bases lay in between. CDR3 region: CASSTSGNTEAFF. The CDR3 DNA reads TGTGCCAGCAGTACCTCAGGGAACACTGAAGCTTTCTTT.

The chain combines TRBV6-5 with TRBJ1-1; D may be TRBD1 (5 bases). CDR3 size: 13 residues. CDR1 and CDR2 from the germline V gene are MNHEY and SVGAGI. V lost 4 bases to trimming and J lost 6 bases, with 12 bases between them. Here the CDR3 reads CASSSGGRAEAFF. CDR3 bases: TGTGCCAGCAGTTCCGGGGGTCGTGCTGAAGCTTTCTTT.

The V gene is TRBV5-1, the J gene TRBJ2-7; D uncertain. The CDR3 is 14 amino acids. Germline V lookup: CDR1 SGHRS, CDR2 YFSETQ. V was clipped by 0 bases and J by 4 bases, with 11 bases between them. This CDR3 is CASSLDANSYEQYF. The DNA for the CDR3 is TGCGCCAGCAGCTTGGATGCTAATTCTTACGAGCAGTACTTC. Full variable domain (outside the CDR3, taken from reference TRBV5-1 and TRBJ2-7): KAGVTQTPRYLIKTRGQQVTLSCSPISGHRSVSWYQQTPGQGLQFLFEYFSETQRNKGNFPGRFSGRQFSNSRSEMNVSTLELGDSALYLCASSLDANSYEQYFGPGTRLTVT.

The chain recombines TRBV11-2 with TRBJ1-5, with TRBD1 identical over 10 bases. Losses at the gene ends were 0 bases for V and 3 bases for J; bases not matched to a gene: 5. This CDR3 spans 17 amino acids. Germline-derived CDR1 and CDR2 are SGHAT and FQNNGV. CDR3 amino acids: CASSLDRGTGANQPQHF. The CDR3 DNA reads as TGTGCCAGCAGCTTAGATCGAGGGACAGGGGCCAATCAGCCCCAGCATTTT.

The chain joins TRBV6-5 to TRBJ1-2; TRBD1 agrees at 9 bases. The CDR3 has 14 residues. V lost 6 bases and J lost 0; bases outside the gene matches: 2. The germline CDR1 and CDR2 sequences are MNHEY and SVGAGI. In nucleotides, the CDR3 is TGTGCCAGCAGCCGGACAGGGGCTAACTATGGCTACACCTTC. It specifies CASSRTGANYGYTF.

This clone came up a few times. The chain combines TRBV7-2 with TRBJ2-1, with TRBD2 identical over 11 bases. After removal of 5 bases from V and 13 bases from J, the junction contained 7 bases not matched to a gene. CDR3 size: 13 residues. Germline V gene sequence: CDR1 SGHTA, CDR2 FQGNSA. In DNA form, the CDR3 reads TGTGCCAGCAGCCCCTATAGCGGGAGGGCCCAGTTCTTC. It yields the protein CASSPYSGRAQFF.

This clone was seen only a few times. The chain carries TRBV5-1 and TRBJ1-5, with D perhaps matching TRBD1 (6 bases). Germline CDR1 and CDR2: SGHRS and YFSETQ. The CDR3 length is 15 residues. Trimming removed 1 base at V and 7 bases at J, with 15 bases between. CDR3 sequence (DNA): TGCGCCAGCAGCTTGTCAGGGGCGGTGGGACAGCCCCAGCATTTT. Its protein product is CASSLSGAVGQPQHF. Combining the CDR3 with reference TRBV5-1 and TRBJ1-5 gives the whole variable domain KAGVTQTPRYLIKTRGQQVTLSCSPISGHRSVSWYQQTPGQGLQFLFEYFSETQRNKGNFPGRFSGRQFSNSRSEMNVSTLELGDSALYLCASSLSGAVGQPQHFGDGTRLSIL.